This T cell receptor (beta chain) emerged from a study of metastatic and nonmetastatic thyroid tumors. Whole-study findings and limits: When malignant thyroid tumors were compared with benign nodules, TCR beta diversity was reportedly significantly higher in the malignant tumors. This held in both blood and tumor samples.

The CDR3 totals 11 residues. Trimming took off 0 bases at V and 8 bases at J, with 4 bases between the two ends. CDR1 is LGHNT, CDR2 FRNRAP, per germline. TCRdb re-called clones via MiXCR from the PCR reads. The sample yields fewer than 50,000 clones, 16% seen once. As to this clone: Its antigen is still unknown.

Not a single patient had been given any form of treatment at any point before undergoing thyroid surgery. This sequence was found in a female donor with papillary thyroid cancer or a benign thyroid nodule (not recorded which). Some clones in this sample may be carry-over from other donors' samples. Sequencing input: blood. V and J are TRBV12-5 and TRBJ1-1; D is uncertain. CDR3 sequence reads: CASGLVQEAFF. CDR3 DNA sequence: TGTGCTAGTGGTTTGGTTCAGGAAGCTTTCTTT.